The 26 T cell receptor beta chains reported below all come from one sample, sequenced in a study of CXCR3-negative and CXCR3-positive naive CD8 T cells. Preparation of TRB cDNA libraries relied on 5' RACE carrying UMI labels. TCRdb derives one entry per CDR3 protein from the 5' RACE reads, leaving out DNA. Its table records some 130,000 distinct CDR3 sequences. Sequencing used naive CXCR3- CD8+ T cells from blood. Noted subset: CD45RO-CCR7+CD27+CD95- naive CD8+ T cells lacking CXCR3 (TNR3-). These receptors all come from a human donor in good health. Some clones in this sample may be carry-over from other donors' samples.

The chain carries TRBV12-3 or TRBV12-4 and TRBJ2-3; the D gene TCRdb calls, TRBD1, cannot be checked with no DNA. This CDR3 has 12 residues. The CDR3 protein is CASSSPPDTQYF.

This rearrangement joins TRBV6-6 to TRBJ1-1. The germline CDR1 and CDR2 sequences are MNHNY and SVGAGI (reference sequence). The length of the CDR3 is 13 residues. The CDR3 reads CASSYSRPDEAFF.

The chain employs TRBV29-1 and TRBJ2-7; with no DNA, the TCRdb D assignment of TRBD1 cannot be verified. The CDR3 has 14 residues. Germline loops: CDR1 SQVTM, CDR2 ANQGSEA. The CDR3 is CSVFTGGFPYEQYF.

The CDR3 region is CSVEDRGGGEETQYF. V gene TRBV29-1 combines with J gene TRBJ2-5; TCRdb designates TRBD1, a call that cannot be tested without DNA. The germline gives CDR1 SQVTM, CDR2 ANQGSEA. The CDR3 length is 15 residues.

The chain couples TRBV24-1 to TRBJ2-2. The CDR3 is made up of 13 amino acids. The germline V gene encodes CDR1 KGHDR and CDR2 SFDVKD. CDR3 in amino acids: CATMSGSSGELFF.

The rearrangement joins TRBV4-1 to TRBJ1-2; TCRdb gives TRBD1 as the D gene, but with no DNA this cannot be confirmed. This CDR3 region has 20 residues. Germline-derived CDR1 and CDR2 are MGHRA and YSYEKL. This chain's CDR3 is CASSQDISRTELYLTDGYTF.

The chain links TRBV4-3 to TRBJ1-1; TCRdb picks TRBD1, but there is no DNA to check that call. The CDR3 spans 14 residues. Germline V gene data show CDR1 as LGHNA and CDR2 as YSLEER. The chain's CDR3 is CASSQGGFDTEAFF.

The rearrangement links TRBV10-2 to TRBJ2-7; the TCRdb D gene call, TRBD1, has no DNA to confirm it. CDR1 is WSHSY, CDR2 SAAADI, per germline. The CDR3 loop spans 16 amino acids. The chain's CDR3 is CASSELPGQGGYEQYF.

J is TRBJ1-1 and V is TRBV10-3. This CDR3 has 11 amino acids. In germline, CDR1 is ENHRY, CDR2 SYGVKD. The CDR3 loop reads CAIGMGSVAFF.

The rearrangement links TRBV12-3 or TRBV12-4 to TRBJ2-3; no DNA is available, so the TRBD2 call from TCRdb remains unchecked. CDR3 length equals 13 residues. CDR3 sequence: CASRPAAADTQYF.

This CDR3 reads CASSQDPGSNEKLFF. V and J are TRBV14 and TRBJ1-4. Germline CDR1 is SGHDN and CDR2 is FVKESK. This CDR3 is 15 amino acids long.

The V call is TRBV2, the J call TRBJ2-6. Germline V CDR1 and CDR2: SNHLY, FYNNEI. The CDR3 consists of 18 residues. The CDR3 loop reads CASSEYNFAASGANVLTF. Looking up the rest from reference TRBV2 and TRBJ2-6 gives the full variable domain: EPEVTQTPSHQVTQMGQEVILRCVPISNHLYFYWYRQILGQKVEFLVSFYNNEISEKSEIFDDQFSVERPDGSNFTLKIRSTKLEDSAMYFCASSEYNFAASGANVLTFGAGSRLTVL.

The rearrangement links TRBV30 to TRBJ2-2. The CDR3 covers 13 residues. CDR1 and CDR2 (germline): GTSNPN, SVGIG (reference sequence). CDR3 amino acids: CAWALVDTGELFF.

This rearrangement joins TRBV25-1 to TRBJ2-3. Germline values: CDR1 MGHDK, CDR2 SYGVNS. The CDR3 consists of 14 residues. CDR3 in amino acids: CASSSQVGTDTQYF.

CDR3 loop: CASSLAPRTIDTQYF. The chain recombines TRBV11-2 with TRBJ2-3; TCRdb's D gene call, TRBD1, goes unchecked for lack of DNA. Per germline, CDR1 SGHAT and CDR2 FQNNGV. The CDR3 spans 15 residues.

The chain uses TRBV27 and TRBJ1-2; TCRdb gives TRBD1 as the D gene, but with no DNA this cannot be confirmed. Germline V gene lookup returns CDR1 MNHEY and CDR2 SMNVEV (reference sequence). CDR3 length equals 13 residues. The CDR3 loop is CASSLTGRYGYTF.

This chain joins TRBV29-1 and TRBJ2-7. CDR3 length: 12 residues. Germline CDR1 SQVTM, CDR2 ANQGSEA. CDR3 sequence reads: CSVYDGPYEQYF.

This chain uses TRBV28 with TRBJ2-1; the D gene TCRdb calls, TRBD1, cannot be checked with no DNA. This CDR3 spans 16 amino acids. CDR1 MDHEN and CDR2 SYDVKM come from the germline V gene. This chain's CDR3 is CASSSRGQGAYNEQFF.

V is TRBV7-9 and J is TRBJ2-3; TCRdb designates TRBD1, a call that cannot be tested without DNA. CDR1 is SEHNR, CDR2 FQNEAQ, per germline (reference sequence). The CDR3 sequence is 17 residues long. CDR3 in amino acids: CASGKLRGNGVTDTQYF.

The chain combines TRBV20-1 with TRBJ2-7; the D call from TCRdb, TRBD1, cannot be confirmed without DNA. The CDR3 has 13 residues. CDR1 is DFQATT and CDR2 is SNEGSKA in the germline V gene (reference sequence). The CDR3 here is CSAYLGETYEQYF.

V is TRBV7-9 and J is TRBJ2-1; TCRdb designates TRBD2, a call that cannot be tested without DNA. From germline, CDR1 is SEHNR and CDR2 FQNEAQ (reference sequence). This CDR3 comprises 16 residues. CDR3 sequence: CASSSRLAGGDNEQFF.

CDR3 residues: CASSHGDGSYEQYF. J is TRBJ2-7 and V is TRBV3-1; TCRdb's D call of TRBD1 is untestable without DNA. The CDR3 loop spans 14 amino acids. Per the germline V gene, CDR1 is LGHDT and CDR2 is YNNKEL (reference sequence).

The rearrangement uses TRBV20-1 and TRBJ2-3; the TCRdb call, TRBD1, lacks DNA for checking. CDR3 length: 13 amino acids. The germline gives CDR1 DFQATT, CDR2 SNEGSKA (reference sequence). The CDR3 loop reads CSARSRGRDTQYF.

This rearrangement joins TRBV7-9 to TRBJ2-7; the D gene TCRdb calls, TRBD1, cannot be checked with no DNA. The V gene's germline CDR1 is SEHNR and CDR2 FQNEAQ (reference sequence). CDR3 length equals 17 residues. The CDR3 spells CASSSKIKDRGPGEQYF.

The chain carries TRBV3-1 and TRBJ2-7; the TCRdb call, TRBD1, lacks DNA for checking. The CDR3 runs 18 residues. The germline V gene has CDR1 LGHDT and CDR2 YNNKEL (reference sequence). This chain's CDR3 is CASSQTPLGRRGAYEQYF.

The chain couples TRBV25-1 to TRBJ1-2; TCRdb's D call, TRBD1, is unchecked because there is no DNA. The germline gives CDR1 MGHDK, CDR2 SYGVNS. The CDR3 extends over 14 amino acids. CDR3 in amino acids: CASRRDREDYGYTF.